This entry is about one TCR beta chain. There are a few counts of this clonotype. Its antigen target is currently unknown. Per-nucleotide qualities are absent, and no much larger clonotype sits a single base away. Libraries were made using RACE. These reads were obtained on a NextSeq 500. During library preparation, unique molecular identifiers were attached to individual cDNA molecules so that TCRs could be counted in a quantitative, reproducible way. For every blood RNA sample, sequencing covered both the TCR alpha and TCR beta chains. The original pipeline was this. Samples had a median of roughly 91,000 TCRs, with a range from roughly 20,000 to 690,600. V, J and CDR3 annotation of the TCR reads was carried out using the Decombinator software suite. Every sample was subsampled to the same number of TCRs (28,000) for the PS versus PT1 abundance plots. TCRs were defined as expanded if absent before sensitization and observed at least eight times at the 2-week time point. In-frame beta chains were kept once TCRdb had trimmed the public reads at Q25 with fastp and called clones with MiXCR. Here each entry gathers all rows of one CDR3 protein and keeps the most common genes and DNA. The V and J calls follow TCRdb's processing rather than the paper's. Present in this sample are a few hundred thousand distinct CDR3 sequences, approximately 5.1% of which were seen just once. In total, the top ten clones hold approximately 2.1% of the sample.

This sample was taken from a study of human T cells and chemical hapten exposure (TCRdb year 2021). Some background on the complete study: For sensitization, 2% DPC in acetone was applied to a roughly 2 cm by roughly 2 cm area of upper inner arm skin. Around 30 alopecia patients provided blood for TCR sequencing at one to four time points (pre-sensitization, 2, 6 and 24 weeks). The patient cohort, mostly female, included alopecia areata with under or over 50% scalp involvement, alopecia totalis and alopecia universalis. Patch testing was done on the upper back using Finn chambers containing 0.01% DPC, and results were scored after 6 days according to International Contact Dermatitis Research Group standards. In alopecia patients, the study followed how the peripheral blood TCR repertoire changed in vivo over primary and secondary sensitization to diphenylcyclopropenone (DPC), a hapten. Blood samples were taken from patients before sensitization (week 0) and then at 2, 6 and about 24 weeks after DPC sensitization. Libraries were pooled for sequencing, and per-sample TCR yields varied mainly because of small differences in library volumes within the pool. Patients additionally received weekly therapeutic DPC doses to the scalp throughout the roughly 23-week study period.

The meaning of the sample's time point label: patch test 1, 2 weeks after DPC sensitization. Sample treatment or condition, as interpreted from the label and publication: therapeutic diphenylcyclopropenone sensitization with weekly scalp DPC. At each patch-test visit, blood was drawn before the patch test was applied. Eligible patients were aged 18 to 70, diagnosed with alopecia, deemed suitable for DPC therapy, and excluded if pregnant. Total RNA was extracted from unfractionated whole blood collected in Tempus Blood RNA tubes. The study at large found these results: The number of TCRs above 1 in 1000 frequency did not change with DPC sensitization; there was no evidence of global repertoire structure alterations. Repeated subsampling changed both the strength of the expansion versus patch-test correlation and the threshold at which the correlation became significant. Expanded TCRs formed significantly more large CDR3 similarity clusters than pre-sensitization or healthy control sets, consistent with antigen-driven responses. Patch test score correlated positively with the number of PT1 expanded TCRs, reaching significance at thresholds 8, 16 and 32 but not at 4. Alopecia, a presumed autoimmune disease, was present in all patients, so the immune response of the patients might differ from that of healthy individuals.

The sample here was whole blood, taken in connection with sensitization to the hapten diphenylcyclopropenone (DPC). This sequence was found in a woman aged 50 to 60 with alopecia areata. Some clones in this sample may be carry-over from other donors' samples.

The encoded CDR3 is CSVTGVRYEQYF. The nucleotide sequence reads as follows: TGCAGCGTGACTGGAGTACGGTACGAGCAGTACTTC. The chain couples TRBV29-1 to TRBJ2-7; there is no confident call for the D gene. V sheds 6 bases and J sheds 4 bases, leaving 13 bases between their ends. Reading from cysteine to phenylalanine, the CDR3 counts 12 amino acids. Only the CDR3 part of the read is kept: 36 bases, read in frame from the first base. The germline V gene gives CDR1 as SQVTM and CDR2 as ANQGSEA.